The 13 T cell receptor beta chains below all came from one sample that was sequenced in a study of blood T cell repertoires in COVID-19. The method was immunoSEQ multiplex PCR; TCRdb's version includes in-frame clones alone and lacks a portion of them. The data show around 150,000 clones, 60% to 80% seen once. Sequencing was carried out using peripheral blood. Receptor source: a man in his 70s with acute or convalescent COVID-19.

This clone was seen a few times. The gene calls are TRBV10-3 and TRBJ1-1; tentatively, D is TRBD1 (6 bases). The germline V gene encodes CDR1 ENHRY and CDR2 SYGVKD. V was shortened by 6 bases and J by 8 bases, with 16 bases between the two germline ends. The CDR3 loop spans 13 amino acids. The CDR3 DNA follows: TGTGCCATCAGCGACGGACAGCCCGAGGAAGCTTTCTTT. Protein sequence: CAISDGQPEEAFF.

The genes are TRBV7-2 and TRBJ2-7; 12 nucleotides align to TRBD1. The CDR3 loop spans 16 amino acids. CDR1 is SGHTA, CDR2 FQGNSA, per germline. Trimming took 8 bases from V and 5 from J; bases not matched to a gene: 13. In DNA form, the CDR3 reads TGTGCCAGCGTTTCGGGACAGGGGGCGATTACCGACGAGCAGTACTTC. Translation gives CASVSGQGAITDEQYF.

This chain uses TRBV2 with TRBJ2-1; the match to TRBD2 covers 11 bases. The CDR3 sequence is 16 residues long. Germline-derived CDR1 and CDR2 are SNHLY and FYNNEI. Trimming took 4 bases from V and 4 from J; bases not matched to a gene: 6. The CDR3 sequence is CASSGSGRASYNEQFF. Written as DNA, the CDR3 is TGTGCCAGCAGTGGTAGCGGGAGGGCGTCTTACAATGAGCAGTTCTTC.

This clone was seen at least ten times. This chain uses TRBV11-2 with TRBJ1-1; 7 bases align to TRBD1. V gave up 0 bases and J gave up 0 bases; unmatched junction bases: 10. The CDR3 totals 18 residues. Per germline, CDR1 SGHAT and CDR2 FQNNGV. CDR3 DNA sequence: TGTGCCAGCAGCTTAGACGGAAGGGGGCTGGGCATGAACACTGAAGCTTTCTTT. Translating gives CASSLDGRGLGMNTEAFF.

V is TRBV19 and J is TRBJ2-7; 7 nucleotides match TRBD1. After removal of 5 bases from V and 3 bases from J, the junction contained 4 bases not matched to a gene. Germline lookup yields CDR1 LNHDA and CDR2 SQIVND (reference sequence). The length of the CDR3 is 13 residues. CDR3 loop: CASSRAGGYEQYF. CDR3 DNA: TGTGCCAGTAGTCGGGCAGGGGGCTACGAGCAGTACTTC.

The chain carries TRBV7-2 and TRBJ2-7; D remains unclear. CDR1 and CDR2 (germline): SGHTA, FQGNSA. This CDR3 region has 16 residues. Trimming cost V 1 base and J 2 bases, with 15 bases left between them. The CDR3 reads CASSLDGTNPTYEQYF. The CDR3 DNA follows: TGTGCCAGCAGCTTAGACGGAACTAATCCCACCTACGAGCAGTACTTC.

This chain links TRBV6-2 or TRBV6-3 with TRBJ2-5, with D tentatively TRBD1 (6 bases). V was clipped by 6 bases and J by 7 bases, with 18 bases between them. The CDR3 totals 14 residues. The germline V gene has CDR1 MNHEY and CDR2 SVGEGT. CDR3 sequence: CASSPLGQWATQYF. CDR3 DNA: TGTGCCAGCAGCCCTTTGGGACAATGGGCGACCCAGTACTTC.

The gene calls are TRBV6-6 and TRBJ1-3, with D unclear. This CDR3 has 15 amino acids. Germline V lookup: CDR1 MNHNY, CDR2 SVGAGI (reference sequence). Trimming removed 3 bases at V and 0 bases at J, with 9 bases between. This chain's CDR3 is CASSYIPSSGNTIYF. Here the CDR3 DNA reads TGTGCCAGCAGTTATATTCCGAGCTCTGGAAACACCATATATTTT.

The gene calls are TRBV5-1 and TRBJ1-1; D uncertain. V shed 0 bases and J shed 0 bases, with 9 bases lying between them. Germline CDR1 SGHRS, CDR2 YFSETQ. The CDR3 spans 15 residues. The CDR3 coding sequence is TGCGCCAGCAGCTTGGATTCGGTTTTGAACACTGAAGCTTTCTTT. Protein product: CASSLDSVLNTEAFF.

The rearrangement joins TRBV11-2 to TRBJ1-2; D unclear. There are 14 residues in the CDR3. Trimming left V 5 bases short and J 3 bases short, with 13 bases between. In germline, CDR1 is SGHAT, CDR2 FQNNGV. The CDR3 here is CASSRIREDYGYTF. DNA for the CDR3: TGTGCCAGCAGCCGCATAAGGGAGGACTATGGCTACACCTTC. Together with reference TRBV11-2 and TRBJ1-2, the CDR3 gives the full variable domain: EAGVAQSPRYKIIEKRQSVAFWCNPISGHATLYWYQQILGQGPKLLIQFQNNGVVDDSQLPKDRFSAERLKGVDSTLKIQPAKLEDSAVYLCASSRIREDYGYTFGSGTRLTVV.

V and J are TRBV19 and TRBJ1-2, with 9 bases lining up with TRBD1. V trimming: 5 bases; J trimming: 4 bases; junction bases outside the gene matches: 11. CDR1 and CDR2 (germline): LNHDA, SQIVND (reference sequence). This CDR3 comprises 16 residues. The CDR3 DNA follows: TGTGCCAGTAGTCTAAGACCGGGACAGGGATTCTATGGCTACACCTTC. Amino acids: CASSLRPGQGFYGYTF.

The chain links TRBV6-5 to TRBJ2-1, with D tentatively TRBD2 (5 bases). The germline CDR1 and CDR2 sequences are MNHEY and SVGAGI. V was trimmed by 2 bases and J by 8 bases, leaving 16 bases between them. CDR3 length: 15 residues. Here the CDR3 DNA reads TGTGCCAGCAGTTACCAAGCCCGGGGATTCGATGAGCAGTTCTTC. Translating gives CASSYQARGFDEQFF.

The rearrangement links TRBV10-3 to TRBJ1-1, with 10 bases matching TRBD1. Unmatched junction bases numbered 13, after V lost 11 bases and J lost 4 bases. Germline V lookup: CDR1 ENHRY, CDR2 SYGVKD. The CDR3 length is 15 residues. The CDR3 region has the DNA TGTGCCGCGGGACAGGGGTCCAACCTGGGCACTGAAGCTTTCTTT. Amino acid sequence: CAAGQGSNLGTEAFF.